Listed below are T cell receptor beta chains from one sample, sequenced in a study of T cells in localized non-small cell lung cancer. Some clones are missing from TCRdb's copy, which holds only in-frame ones; the method was immunoSEQ multiplex PCR. The sample lists 30,000 or so clones; roughly 90% were seen once. The material was peripheral blood mononuclear cells, obtained before any cancer treatment. All receptors derive from a woman aged 40-75 years with stage III lung adenocarcinoma. Both conserved end residues are part of each CDR3. D genes are given only for firm matches. Not all rows give a size; the values are once, few, many and, for expanded clones, a class.

j_call | clone_size | v_call | d_call | cdr3_aa | cdr3_nt
TRBJ1-1 | . | TRBV6-1 | TRBD1 | CASSEIRDRGVNTEAFF | TGTGCCAGCAGTGAAATTAGGGACAGGGGCGTGAACACTGAAGCTTTCTTT
TRBJ1-1 | . | TRBV7-2 | . | CASKNTGTGTEAFF | TGTGCCAGCAAAAATACCGGGACTGGCACTGAAGCTTTCTTT
TRBJ2-1 | . | TRBV11-2 | TRBD2 | CASSLTSGRNEQFF | TGTGCCAGCAGCTTAACCAGCGGGAGAAATGAGCAGTTCTTC
TRBJ2-2 | few | TRBV7-6 | . | CASSLDDGGHTGELFF | TGTGCCAGCAGCTTAGACGACGGAGGTCACACCGGGGAGCTGTTTTTT
TRBJ2-5 | . | TRBV7-8 | TRBD1 | CASRGGAPGGQYF | TGTGCCAGCCGAGGGGGCGCACCAGGGGGCCAGTACTTC
TRBJ2-7 | . | TRBV6-6 | . | CASSKRQPASYEQYF | TGTGCCAGCAGTAAACGACAGCCCGCCTCCTACGAGCAGTACTTC
TRBJ2-5 | . | TRBV30 | . | CAWSVEETQYF | TGTGCCTGGAGTGTAGAAGAGACCCAGTACTTC
TRBJ2-1 | . | TRBV5-1 | . | CASSLSGEQFF | TGCGCCAGCAGCTTGTCTGGCGAGCAGTTCTTC
TRBJ1-3 | . | TRBV10-3 | . | CAISEPVSGNTIYF | TGTGCCATCAGTGAGCCGGTGTCTGGAAACACCATATATTTT
TRBJ2-7 | . | TRBV5-1 | TRBD2 | CASSLGLAGVYEQYF | TGCGCCAGCAGCTTGGGGCTAGCGGGAGTTTACGAGCAGTACTTC
TRBJ2-3 | . | TRBV4-1 | . | CASSQGRGVSTDTQYF | TGCGCCAGCAGCCAAGGGCGCGGGGTTAGCACAGATACGCAGTATTTT
TRBJ1-4 | . | TRBV6-5 | . | CASSYSTRSHNEKLFF | TGTGCCAGCAGTTACTCGACACGCAGCCATAATGAAAAACTGTTTTTT
TRBJ1-1 | . | TRBV2 | . | CASSQGAGAFF | TGTGCCAGCAGTCAGGGCGCGGGTGCTTTCTTT
TRBJ2-3 | . | TRBV5-1 | . | CASTLSGSDTQYF | TGCGCCAGCACTCTAAGTGGCTCAGATACGCAGTATTTT
TRBJ1-2 | few | TRBV2 | TRBD1 | CASSADREYGYTF | TGTGCCAGCAGTGCGGACAGGGAGTATGGCTACACCTTC
TRBJ2-7 | . | TRBV6-1 | . | CASSEGAGASYEQYF | TGTGCCAGCAGTGAAGGGGCAGGGGCTTCCTACGAGCAGTACTTC
TRBJ2-1 | . | TRBV2 | . | CASSWGTRGDEQFF | TGTGCCAGCAGTTGGGGGACCAGGGGGGATGAGCAGTTCTTC
TRBJ1-1 | . | TRBV7-2 | TRBD1 | CASRLRTGRAEAFF | TGTGCCAGCAGATTGAGGACAGGGCGGGCTGAAGCTTTCTTT
TRBJ1-1 | . | TRBV5-6 | TRBD1 | CASSLDARGREAFF | TGTGCCAGCAGCTTGGACGCCAGGGGGCGAGAAGCTTTCTTT
TRBJ2-1 | . | TRBV28 | TRBD2 | CASSVASGENEQFF | TGTGCCAGCAGTGTGGCTAGCGGGGAAAATGAGCAGTTCTTC
TRBJ2-1 | . | TRBV11-2 | TRBD1 | CANSLTLGTGIHNEQFF | TGTGCCAACAGCTTAACCCTAGGGACAGGGATCCACAATGAGCAGTTCTTC
TRBJ2-7 | . | TRBV7-2 | TRBD1 | CASSLDRVGVGSYEQYF | TGTGCCAGCAGCTTGGACAGGGTTGGGGTTGGATCCTACGAGCAGTACTTC
TRBJ1-1 | . | TRBV5-6 | . | CASSLWPGRGAFF | TGTGCCAGCAGCTTGTGGCCAGGACGGGGAGCTTTCTTT
TRBJ2-1 | . | TRBV5-1 | . | CASRAGGEQFF | TGCGCCAGCAGGGCTGGGGGTGAGCAGTTCTTC
TRBJ1-1 | . | TRBV7-9 | TRBD1 | CASSSQGDTEAFF | TGTGCCAGCAGCTCCCAGGGGGACACTGAAGCTTTCTTT
TRBJ2-3 | once | TRBV11-3 | TRBD2 | CASSSTSGTNTQYF | TGTGCCAGCAGCTCGACTAGCGGTACGAATACGCAGTATTTT
TRBJ1-2 | . | TRBV30 | . | CAWSVGPGGYTF | TGTGCCTGGAGTGTTGGCCCTGGCGGCTACACCTTC
TRBJ2-2 | . | TRBV10-3 | TRBD2 | CAISGQAGTNTGELFF | TGTGCCATCAGTGGCCAAGCGGGAACGAACACCGGGGAGCTGTTTTTT